These 3 T cell receptor beta chains were all obtained from the same sample, sequenced in a study of shared T cell receptors in the human thymus. Sequencing was performed with immunoSEQ multiplex PCR; in TCRdb, only in-frame clones are kept and a portion is missing. This sample has under 700,000 clones, with around 78% found just once. These sequences were also reported in another study, on human thymus T cells.

Input material: thymocytes. The receptors come from a boy in the first two years of life with a congenital heart defect.

V usage is TRBV4-3 and J usage is TRBJ2-5; possibly TRBD2 for D (5 bases). The germline gives CDR1 LGHNA, CDR2 YSLEER. V was trimmed by 0 bases and J by 2 bases, leaving 19 bases between them. This CDR3 contains 18 residues. CDR3 nucleotides: TGCGCCAGCAGCCAAGATGGGATAGCAGGTGAGGGTCAAGAGACCCAGTACTTC. Amino acid sequence: CASSQDGIAGEGQETQYF.

CDR3 in DNA: TGTGCCAGCACCAGGACTAGCGGTAGGGCTAGCACAGATACGCAGTATTTT. Translating gives CASTRTSGRASTDTQYF. The chain is built from TRBV5-6 and TRBJ2-3, with TRBD2 identical over 10 bases. CDR3 length: 17 amino acids. Losses at the gene ends were 6 bases for V and 0 bases for J; bases not matched to a gene: 10. CDR1 and CDR2 (germline): SGHDT, YYEEEE.

V gene TRBV28 combines with J gene TRBJ1-4, with 9 positions matching TRBD1. CDR3 length: 14 residues. Per germline, CDR1 MDHEN and CDR2 SYDVKM. The V segment lost 2 bases and the J segment 8 bases; nucleotides outside the gene matches: 3. The CDR3 nucleotides are TGTGCCAGCAGTTTAAACAGGGGGCGGGAAAAACTGTTTTTT. It specifies CASSLNRGREKLFF. Filled out from reference TRBV28 and TRBJ1-4, the complete variable domain reads DVKVTQSSRYLVKRTGEKVFLECVQDMDHENMFWYRQDPGLGLRLIYFSYDVKMKEKGDIPEGYSVSREKKERFSLILESASTNQTSMYLCASSLNRGREKLFFGSGTQLSVL.